A selection of T cell receptor beta chains follows, all from one sample in a study of human T cells and chemical hapten exposure. TCRdb independently ran MiXCR on the RACE reads; one entry per CDR3 protein. The repertoire includes under 100,000 distinct CDR3 sequences, about 10% of them detected once, and roughly 3% sits in the top ten. The starting material was whole blood, obtained in connection with sensitization to the hapten diphenylcyclopropenone (DPC). The receptors stem from a woman between 35 and 50 years old with alopecia areata. Some clones in this sample may be carry-over from other donors' samples. The conserved cysteine and the conserved F or W are not part of the CDR3 here. Fields, in order: J gene, V gene, CDR3 protein.

TRBJ2-1 TRBV2 ASRANNEQF
TRBJ2-1 TRBV7-2 ASRQVSPHNEQF
TRBJ2-7 TRBV4-2 ASSQNRGEQY
TRBJ1-5 TRBV6-4 ASSDSSGQPQH
TRBJ2-1 TRBV19 ASSILEGEQF
TRBJ2-5 TRBV20-1 SARPSGSRETQY
TRBJ2-7 TRBV30 AWSVQTGGKYEQY
TRBJ1-1 TRBV10-3 AISELQWTANTEAF
TRBJ1-5 TRBV20-1 SASPGRGNQPQH
TRBJ2-5 TRBV11-2 ASSSGQGRGETQY
TRBJ1-5 TRBV15 ATSSTLSSNQPQH
TRBJ2-3 TRBV5-6 ASSPGLAGGDTQY
TRBJ2-6 TRBV30 AWSRGSGANVLT
TRBJ2-1 TRBV6-2/TRBV6-3 ASSYSGLVDNEQF
TRBJ1-5 TRBV20-1 SARDLGSGHQPQH